The source of this T cell receptor beta chain is a study of T cells in Graves' hyperthyroidism and ophthalmopathy. Trimming took 5 bases from V and 10 from J, leaving 24 bases between them. Germline V gives CDR1 MGHDK, CDR2 SYGVNS. The CDR3 runs 16 residues. From RNA transcripts, TCR beta CDR3 regions were amplified. A set of HTBI primers served as the primers for a first-round RT-PCR of the TCR CDR3. TCRdb itself ran the multiplex PCR reads through MiXCR, one entry per CDR3 protein. Here the sample spans about 700,000 distinct CDR3 sequences, less than 15% being singletons. The clonotype comes from a young woman with Graves' hyperthyroidism. This chain uses TRBV25-1 with TRBJ2-1; perhaps D is TRBD1 or TRBD2 (5 bases each). The sample consisted of blood. The CDR3, as DNA: TGTGCCAGCAGTTCCACCACCGGGACCCAACAGAGGGAGCAGTTCTTC. It yields the protein CASSSTTGTQQREQFF.